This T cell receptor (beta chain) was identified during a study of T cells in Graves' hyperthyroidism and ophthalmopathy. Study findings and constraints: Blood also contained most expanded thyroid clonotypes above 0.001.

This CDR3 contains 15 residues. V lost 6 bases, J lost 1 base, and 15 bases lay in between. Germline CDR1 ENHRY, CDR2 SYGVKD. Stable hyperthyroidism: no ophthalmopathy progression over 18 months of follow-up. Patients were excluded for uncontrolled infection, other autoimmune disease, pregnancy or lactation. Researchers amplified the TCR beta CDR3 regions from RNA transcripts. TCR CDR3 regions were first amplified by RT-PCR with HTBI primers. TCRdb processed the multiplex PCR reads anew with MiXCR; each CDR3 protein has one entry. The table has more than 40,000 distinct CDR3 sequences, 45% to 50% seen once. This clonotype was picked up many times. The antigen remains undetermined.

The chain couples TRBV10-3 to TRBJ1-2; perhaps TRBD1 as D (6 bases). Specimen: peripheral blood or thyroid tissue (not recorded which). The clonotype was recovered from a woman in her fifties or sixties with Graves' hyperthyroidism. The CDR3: CAIRAAGALNYGYTF. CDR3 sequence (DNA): TGTGCCATCAGGGCCGCAGGGGCCCTTAACTATGGCTACACCTTC.